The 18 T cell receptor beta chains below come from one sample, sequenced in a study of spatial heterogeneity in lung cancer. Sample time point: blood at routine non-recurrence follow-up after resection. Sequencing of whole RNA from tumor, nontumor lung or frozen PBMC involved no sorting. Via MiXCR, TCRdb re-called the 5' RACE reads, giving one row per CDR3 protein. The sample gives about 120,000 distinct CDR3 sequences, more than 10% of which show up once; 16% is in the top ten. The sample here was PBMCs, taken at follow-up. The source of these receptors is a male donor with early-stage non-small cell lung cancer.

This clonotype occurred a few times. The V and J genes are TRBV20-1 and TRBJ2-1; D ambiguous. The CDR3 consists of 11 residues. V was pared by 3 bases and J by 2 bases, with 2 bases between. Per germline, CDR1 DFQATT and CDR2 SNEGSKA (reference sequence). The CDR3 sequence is CSARAYNEQFF. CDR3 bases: TGCAGTGCTAGGGCCTACAATGAGCAGTTCTTC.

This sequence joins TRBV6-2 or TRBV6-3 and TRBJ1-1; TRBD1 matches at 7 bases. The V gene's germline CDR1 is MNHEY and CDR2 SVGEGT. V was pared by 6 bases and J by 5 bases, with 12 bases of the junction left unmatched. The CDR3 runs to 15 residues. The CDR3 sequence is CASSPSLQGGTEAFF. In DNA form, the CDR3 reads TGTGCCAGCAGCCCATCCCTCCAGGGGGGAACTGAAGCTTTCTTT.

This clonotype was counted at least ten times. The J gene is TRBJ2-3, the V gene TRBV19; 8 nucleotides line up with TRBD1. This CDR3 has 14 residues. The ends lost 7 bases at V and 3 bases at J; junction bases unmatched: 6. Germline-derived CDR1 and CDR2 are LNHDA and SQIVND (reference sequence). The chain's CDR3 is CASKQGVWTDTQYF. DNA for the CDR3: TGTGCCAGTAAACAGGGGGTATGGACAGATACGCAGTATTTT.

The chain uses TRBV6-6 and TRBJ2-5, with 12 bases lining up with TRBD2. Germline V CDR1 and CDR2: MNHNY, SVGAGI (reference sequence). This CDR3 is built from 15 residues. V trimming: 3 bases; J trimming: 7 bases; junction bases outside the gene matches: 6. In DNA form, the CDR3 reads TGTGCCAGCAGTTATTCGACTAGCGGGGGCTTGACCCAGTACTTC. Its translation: CASSYSTSGGLTQYF.

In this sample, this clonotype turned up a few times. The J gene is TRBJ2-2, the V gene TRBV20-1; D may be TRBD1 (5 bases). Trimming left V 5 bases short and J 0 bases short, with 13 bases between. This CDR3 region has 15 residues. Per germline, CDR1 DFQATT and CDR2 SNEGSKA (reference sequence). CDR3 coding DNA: TGCAGTGCTCCGAGACAGTTAGCGAACACCGGGGAGCTGTTTTTT. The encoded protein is CSAPRQLANTGELFF.

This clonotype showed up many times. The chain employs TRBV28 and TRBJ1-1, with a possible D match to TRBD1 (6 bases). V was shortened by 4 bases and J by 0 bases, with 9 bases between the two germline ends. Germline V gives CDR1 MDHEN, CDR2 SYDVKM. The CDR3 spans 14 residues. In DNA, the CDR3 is TGTGCCAGCAGTTCAGGACAGTTGAACACTGAAGCTTTCTTT. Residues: CASSSGQLNTEAFF.

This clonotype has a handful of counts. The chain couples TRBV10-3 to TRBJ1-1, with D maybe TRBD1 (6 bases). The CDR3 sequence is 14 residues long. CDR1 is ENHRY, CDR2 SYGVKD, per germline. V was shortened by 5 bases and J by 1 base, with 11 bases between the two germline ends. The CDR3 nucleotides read TGTGCCATCAGTACGGGACATCCGAACACTGAAGCTTTCTTT. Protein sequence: CAISTGHPNTEAFF.

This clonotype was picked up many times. CDR3 sequence: CASSSGQYYGYTF. The CDR3 DNA reads TGCGCCAGCAGTTCGGGACAGTACTATGGCTACACCTTC. The V and J genes are TRBV10-2 and TRBJ1-2; TRBD1 matches 7 bases. The CDR3 is 13 amino acids. Germline CDR1 is WSHSY and CDR2 is SAAADI. V lost 5 bases to trimming and J lost 3 bases; unmatched junction nucleotides: 3.

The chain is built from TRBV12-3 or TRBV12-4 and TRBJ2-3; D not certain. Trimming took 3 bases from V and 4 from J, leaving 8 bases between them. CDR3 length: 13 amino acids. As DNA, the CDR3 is TGTGCCAGCAGTTTTTCTTCCCCAGATACGCAGTATTTT. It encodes CASSFSSPDTQYF.

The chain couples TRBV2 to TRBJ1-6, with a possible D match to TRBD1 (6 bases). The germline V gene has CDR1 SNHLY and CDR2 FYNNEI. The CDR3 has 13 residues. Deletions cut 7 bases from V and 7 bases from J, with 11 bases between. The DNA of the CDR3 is TGTGCCAGCACCCAGGGGAGCAATTCACCCCTCCACTTT. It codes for CASTQGSNSPLHF.

For the CDR3, the DNA is TGCAGTGCTCTGCCTGGCGGGGCAACTAACTATGGCTACACCTTC. It translates to CSALPGGATNYGYTF. This rearrangement joins TRBV20-1 to TRBJ1-2, with D perhaps TRBD1 (5 bases). CDR1 and CDR2 from the germline V gene are DFQATT and SNEGSKA (reference sequence). Trimming took off 5 bases at V and 0 bases at J, with 16 bases between the two ends. The CDR3 runs 15 residues.

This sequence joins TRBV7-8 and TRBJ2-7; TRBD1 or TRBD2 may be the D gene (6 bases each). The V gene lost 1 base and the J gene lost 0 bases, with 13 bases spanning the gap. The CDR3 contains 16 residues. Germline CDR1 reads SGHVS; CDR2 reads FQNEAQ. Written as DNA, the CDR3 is TGTGCCAGCAGCTTAGATCGGGGGCCGAGCTCCTACGAGCAGTACTTC. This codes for CASSLDRGPSSYEQYF.

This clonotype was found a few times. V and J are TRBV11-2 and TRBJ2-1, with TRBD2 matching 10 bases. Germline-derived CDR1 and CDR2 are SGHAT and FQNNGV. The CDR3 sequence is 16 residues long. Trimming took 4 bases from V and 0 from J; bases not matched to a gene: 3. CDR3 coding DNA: TGTGCCAGCAGCTCGCTAGCGGGGGCCTCCTACAATGAGCAGTTCTTC. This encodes CASSSLAGASYNEQFF.

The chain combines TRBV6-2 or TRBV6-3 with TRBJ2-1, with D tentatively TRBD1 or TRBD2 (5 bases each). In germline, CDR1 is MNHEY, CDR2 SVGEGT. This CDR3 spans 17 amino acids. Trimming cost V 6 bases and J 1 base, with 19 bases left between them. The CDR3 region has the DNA TGTGCCAGCAGGAGAGGTTCGGCAGGGAGATCCTACAATGAGCAGTTCTTC. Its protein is CASRRGSAGRSYNEQFF.

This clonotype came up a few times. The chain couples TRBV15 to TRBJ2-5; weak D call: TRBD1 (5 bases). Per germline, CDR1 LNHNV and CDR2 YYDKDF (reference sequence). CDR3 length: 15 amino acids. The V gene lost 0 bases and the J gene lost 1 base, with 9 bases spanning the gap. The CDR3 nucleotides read TGTGCCACCAGCAGAGACAGGGCCGGCCAAGAGACCCAGTACTTC. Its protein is CATSRDRAGQETQYF.

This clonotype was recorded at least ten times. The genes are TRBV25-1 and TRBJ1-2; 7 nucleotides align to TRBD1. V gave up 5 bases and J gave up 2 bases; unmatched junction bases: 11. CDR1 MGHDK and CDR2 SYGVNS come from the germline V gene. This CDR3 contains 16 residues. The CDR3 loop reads CASSPKSRTGNYGYTF. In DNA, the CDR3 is TGTGCCAGCAGTCCCAAATCCCGGACAGGAAACTATGGCTACACCTTC.

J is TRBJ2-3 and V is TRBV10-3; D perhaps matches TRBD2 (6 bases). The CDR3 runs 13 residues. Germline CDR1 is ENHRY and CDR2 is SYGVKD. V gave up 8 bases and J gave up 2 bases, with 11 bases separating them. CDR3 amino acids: CAISGGITDTQYF. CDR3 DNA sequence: TGTGCCATCTCCGGCGGGATCACAGATACGCAGTATTTT.

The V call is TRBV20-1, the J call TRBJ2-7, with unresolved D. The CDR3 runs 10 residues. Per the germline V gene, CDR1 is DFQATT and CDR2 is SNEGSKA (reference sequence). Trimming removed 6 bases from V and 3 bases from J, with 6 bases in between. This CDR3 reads CSATFYEQYF. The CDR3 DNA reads TGCAGTGCCACCTTCTACGAGCAGTACTTC.